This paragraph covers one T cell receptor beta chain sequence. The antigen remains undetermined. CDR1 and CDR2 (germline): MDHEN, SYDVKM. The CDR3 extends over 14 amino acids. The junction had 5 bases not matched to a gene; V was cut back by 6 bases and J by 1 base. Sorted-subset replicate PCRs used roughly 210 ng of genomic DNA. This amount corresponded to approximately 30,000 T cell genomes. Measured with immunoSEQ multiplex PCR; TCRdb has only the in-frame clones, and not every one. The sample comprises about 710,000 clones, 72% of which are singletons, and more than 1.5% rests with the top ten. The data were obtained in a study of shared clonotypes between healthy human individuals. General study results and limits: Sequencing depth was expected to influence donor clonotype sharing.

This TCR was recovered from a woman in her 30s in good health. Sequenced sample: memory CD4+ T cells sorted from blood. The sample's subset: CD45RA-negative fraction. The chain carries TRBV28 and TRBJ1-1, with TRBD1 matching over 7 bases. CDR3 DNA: TGTGCCAGCAGGCTAGGGGGCCGGAACACTGAAGCTTTCTTT. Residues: CASRLGGRNTEAFF.